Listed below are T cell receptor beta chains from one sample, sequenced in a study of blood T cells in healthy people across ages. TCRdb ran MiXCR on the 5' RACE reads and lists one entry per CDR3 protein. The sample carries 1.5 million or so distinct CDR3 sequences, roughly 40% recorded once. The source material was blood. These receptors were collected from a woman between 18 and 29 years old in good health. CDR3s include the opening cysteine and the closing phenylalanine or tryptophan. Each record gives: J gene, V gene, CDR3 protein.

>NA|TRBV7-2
CASSLGQAAITKNIQYF
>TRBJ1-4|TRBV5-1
CASSFGPSYEKLFF
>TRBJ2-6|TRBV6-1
CASSLGRGGPGANVLTF
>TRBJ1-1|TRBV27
CASSLAIQNTEAFF
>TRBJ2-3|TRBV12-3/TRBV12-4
CASSLATGVRADTQYF
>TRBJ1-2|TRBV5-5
CASSAEQGHYGYTF
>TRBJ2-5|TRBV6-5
CASSYSISGGAETQYF
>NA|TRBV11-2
CASSLEGLAALSSYNGQYF
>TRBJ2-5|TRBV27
CASRPAGLETQYF
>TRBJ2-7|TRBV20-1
CSVRDRRPTSGSSYEQYF
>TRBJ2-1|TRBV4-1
CASSLWDRAGYNEQFF
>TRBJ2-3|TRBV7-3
CASSLMGGADTQYF
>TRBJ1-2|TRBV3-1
CASSPQRSRQRYTF
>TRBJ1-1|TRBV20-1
CSARNQEGTEAFF
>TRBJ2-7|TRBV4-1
CASSHSTLNEQYF
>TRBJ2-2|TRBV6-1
CASPSGGAWAGELFF
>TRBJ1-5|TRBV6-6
CASRGGSQPQHF
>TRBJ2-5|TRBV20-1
CSARGAGVAGVQETQYF
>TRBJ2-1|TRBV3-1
CASSQEASGGAFNEQFF
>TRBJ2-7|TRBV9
CASSVGEGATDTQYF
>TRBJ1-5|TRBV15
CATSRVGTGGNQPQHF
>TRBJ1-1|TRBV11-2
CASSPTGGEDTEAFF
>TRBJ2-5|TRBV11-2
CASSLAYREETQYF
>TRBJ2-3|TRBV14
CASSQQRRLATQYF
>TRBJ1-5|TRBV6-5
CASGRGGNQPQHF
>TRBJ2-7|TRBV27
CASRLSLAGARIYEQYF
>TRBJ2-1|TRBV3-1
CASSRRMGILAGDYNEQFF
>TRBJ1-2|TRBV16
CAGGPGPSRYGYTF
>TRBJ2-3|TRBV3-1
CASSHTGEGDTDTQYF
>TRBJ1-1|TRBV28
CASRVGLNTEAFF
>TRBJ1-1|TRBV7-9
CASRRGGPNTEAFF
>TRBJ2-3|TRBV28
CASSLISRLALTDTQYF
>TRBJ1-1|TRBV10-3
CAISKTGEGTEAFF
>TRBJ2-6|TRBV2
CASSEAGASGANVLTF
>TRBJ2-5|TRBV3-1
CASSSGTSGVQETQYF
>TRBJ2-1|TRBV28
CASSSPGQVVHEQFF
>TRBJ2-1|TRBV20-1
CSASTSGGKYEQFF
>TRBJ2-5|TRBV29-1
CSVRDRGLVETQYF
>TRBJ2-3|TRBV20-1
CSAREGVQRGATDTQYF
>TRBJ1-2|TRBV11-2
CTSSPGRQVDGYTF